This entry describes one TCR beta chain. The germline V gene has CDR1 SGHTA and CDR2 FQGNSA. This CDR3 region has 15 residues. Germline trimming cut 0 bases from V and 4 bases from J; bases unmatched to any gene: 6. The data were obtained in a study of T cells in Graves' hyperthyroidism and ophthalmopathy. The source material, RNA transcripts, was used to amplify TCR beta CDR3 regions. A first-round RT-PCR of the TCR CDR3 used the HTBI primer set. MiXCR, run by TCRdb on the multiplex PCR reads, gives a single entry per CDR3 protein. The sample carries hundreds of thousands of distinct CDR3 sequences, about 15% recorded once.

This chain links TRBV7-2 with TRBJ2-7; 7 bases are shared with TRBD2. Sequenced: blood. The TCR comes from a young woman with Graves' hyperthyroidism. The CDR3 sequence: CASSLAGGFLYEQYF. The CDR3 bases are TGTGCCAGCAGCTTAGCGGGAGGGTTTCTTTACGAGCAGTACTTC.